The present T cell receptor beta chain was sequenced within a study of blood T cell repertoires in COVID-19. The method was immunoSEQ multiplex PCR; TCRdb's version includes in-frame clones alone and lacks a portion of them. This sample yields about 170,000 clones, of which about 85% are seen a single time; over 7% belongs to the top ten. The CDR3 has 16 residues. Germline V gene lookup returns CDR1 KGHSH and CDR2 LQKENI. V dropped 2 bases and J dropped 4 bases, with 17 bases sitting between them. This clonotype originated in a woman of 80 years or more in a cohort sampled during active or convalescent COVID-19. This chain joins TRBV18 and TRBJ1-1; D gene uncertain. The sequencing sample was made of peripheral blood. The CDR3 region is CASSPNGRSEGTEAFF. CDR3 sequence (DNA): TGTGCCAGCTCACCAAATGGTCGGAGTGAGGGCACTGAAGCTTTCTTT.